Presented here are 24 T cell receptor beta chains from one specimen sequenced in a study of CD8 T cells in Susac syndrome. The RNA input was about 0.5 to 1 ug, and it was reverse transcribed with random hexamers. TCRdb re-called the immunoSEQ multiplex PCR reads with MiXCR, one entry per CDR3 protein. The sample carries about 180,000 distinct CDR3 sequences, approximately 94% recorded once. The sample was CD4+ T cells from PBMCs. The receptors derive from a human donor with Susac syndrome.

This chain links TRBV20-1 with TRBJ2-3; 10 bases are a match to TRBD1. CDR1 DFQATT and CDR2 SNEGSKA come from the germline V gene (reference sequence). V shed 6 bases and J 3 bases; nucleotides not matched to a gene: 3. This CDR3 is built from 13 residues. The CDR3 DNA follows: TGCAGTGCGACAGGGGGCGGGACAGATACGCAGTATTTT. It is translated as CSATGGGTDTQYF.

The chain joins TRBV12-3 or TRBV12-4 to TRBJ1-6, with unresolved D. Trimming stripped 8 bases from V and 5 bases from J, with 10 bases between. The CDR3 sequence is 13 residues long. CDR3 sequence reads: CASSYRDNSPLHF. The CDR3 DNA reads TGTGCCAGCTCGTACAGAGATAATTCACCCCTCCACTTT.

DNA for the CDR3: TGTGCCAGCAGCCAACGGGAGGGGACAGATACGCAGTATTTT. It is translated as CASSQREGTDTQYF. The rearrangement uses TRBV3-1 and TRBJ2-3, with 8 bases identical to TRBD2. The trim removed 2 bases at V and 3 bases at J, leaving 1 base unmatched. This CDR3 spans 14 amino acids. CDR1 LGHDT and CDR2 YNNKEL come from the germline V gene (reference sequence).

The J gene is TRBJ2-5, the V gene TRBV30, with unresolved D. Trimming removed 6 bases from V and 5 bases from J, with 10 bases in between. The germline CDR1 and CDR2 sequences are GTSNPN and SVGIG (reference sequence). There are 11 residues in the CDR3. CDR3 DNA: TGTGCCTGTTCTCTCGGGGAGACCCAGTACTTC. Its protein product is CACSLGETQYF.

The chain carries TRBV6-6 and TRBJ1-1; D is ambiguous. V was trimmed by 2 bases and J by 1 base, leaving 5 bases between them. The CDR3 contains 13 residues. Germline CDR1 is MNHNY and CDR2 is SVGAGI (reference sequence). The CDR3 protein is CASSYQENTEAFF. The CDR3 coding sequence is TGTGCCAGCAGTTACCAGGAGAACACTGAAGCTTTCTTT.

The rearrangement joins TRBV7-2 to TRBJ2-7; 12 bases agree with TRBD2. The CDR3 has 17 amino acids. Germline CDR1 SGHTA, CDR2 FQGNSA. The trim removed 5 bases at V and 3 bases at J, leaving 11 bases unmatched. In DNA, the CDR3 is TGTGCCAGCAGCATCTCTAGCGGGGGGGCCGGTAGCTACGAGCAGTACTTC. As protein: CASSISSGGAGSYEQYF.

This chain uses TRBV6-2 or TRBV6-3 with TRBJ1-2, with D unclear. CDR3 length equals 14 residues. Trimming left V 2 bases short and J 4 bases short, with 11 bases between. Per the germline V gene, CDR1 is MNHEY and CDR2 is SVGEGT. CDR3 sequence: CASSYRSGSYGYTF. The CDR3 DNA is TGTGCCAGCAGTTACCGATCCGGGTCCTATGGCTACACCTTC.

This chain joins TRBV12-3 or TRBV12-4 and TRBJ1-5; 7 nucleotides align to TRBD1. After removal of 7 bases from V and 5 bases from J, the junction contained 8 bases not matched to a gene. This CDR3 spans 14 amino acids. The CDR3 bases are TGTGCCAGCAACCACAGGGGTTCGGATCAGCCCCAGCATTTT. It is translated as CASNHRGSDQPQHF.

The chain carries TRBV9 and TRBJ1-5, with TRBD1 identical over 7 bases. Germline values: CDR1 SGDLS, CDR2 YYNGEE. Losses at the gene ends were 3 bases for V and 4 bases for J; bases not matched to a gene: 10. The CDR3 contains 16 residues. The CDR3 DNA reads TGTGCCAGCAGCGGGAAAGACAGGGAATATAATCAGCCCCAGCATTTT. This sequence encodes CASSGKDREYNQPQHF.

The CDR3 protein is CASSLGRGGHTDTQYF. CDR3 DNA: TGTGCCAGCAGCTTGGGACGGGGGGGTCACACAGATACGCAGTATTTT. The chain couples TRBV5-6 to TRBJ2-3, with 8 bases matching TRBD2. In germline, CDR1 is SGHDT, CDR2 YYEEEE. This CDR3 is built from 16 residues. Trimming at V came to 0 bases and at J to 2 bases, leaving 5 bases not matched to a gene.

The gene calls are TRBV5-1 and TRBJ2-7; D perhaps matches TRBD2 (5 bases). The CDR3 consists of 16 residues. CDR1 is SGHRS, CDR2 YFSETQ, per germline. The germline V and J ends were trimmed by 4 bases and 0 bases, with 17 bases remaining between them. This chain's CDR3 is CASSHDGVLPSYEQYF. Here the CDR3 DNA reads TGCGCCAGCAGCCACGACGGGGTCCTACCCTCCTACGAGCAGTACTTC.

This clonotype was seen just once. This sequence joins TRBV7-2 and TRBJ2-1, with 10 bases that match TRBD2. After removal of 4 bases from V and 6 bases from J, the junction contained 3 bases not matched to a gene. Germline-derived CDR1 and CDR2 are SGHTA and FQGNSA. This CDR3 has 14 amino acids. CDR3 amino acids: CASSSRTSGNEQFF. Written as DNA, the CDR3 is TGTGCCAGCAGCTCCCGGACTAGCGGCAATGAGCAGTTCTTC.

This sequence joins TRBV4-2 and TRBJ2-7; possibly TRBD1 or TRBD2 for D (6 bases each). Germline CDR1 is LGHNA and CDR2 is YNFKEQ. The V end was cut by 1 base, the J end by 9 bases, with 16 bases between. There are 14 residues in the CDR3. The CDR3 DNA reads TGTGCCAGCAGCCAAGGACGGGGGCAGAGCGGGCAGTACTTC. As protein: CASSQGRGQSGQYF.

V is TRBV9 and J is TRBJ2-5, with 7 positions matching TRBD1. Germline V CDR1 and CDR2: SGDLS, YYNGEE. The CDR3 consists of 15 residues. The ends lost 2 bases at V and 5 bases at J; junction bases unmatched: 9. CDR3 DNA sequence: TGTGCCAGCAGCGTCGAGACCAGGGGGTTGGAGACCCAGTACTTC. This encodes CASSVETRGLETQYF.

CDR3 DNA sequence: TGCGCCAGCAGCTTGGCGTTACAAGGACAGGGGAACTATGGCTACACCTTC. Protein: CASSLALQGQGNYGYTF. The chain recombines TRBV5-1 with TRBJ1-2; 9 bases align to TRBD1. The CDR3 totals 17 residues. Germline CDR1 and CDR2: SGHRS and YFSETQ. The V segment lost 0 bases and the J segment 2 bases; nucleotides outside the gene matches: 8. The full variable domain, its missing parts supplied by reference TRBV5-1 and TRBJ1-2, is KAGVTQTPRYLIKTRGQQVTLSCSPISGHRSVSWYQQTPGQGLQFLFEYFSETQRNKGNFPGRFSGRQFSNSRSEMNVSTLELGDSALYLCASSLALQGQGNYGYTFGSGTRLTVV.

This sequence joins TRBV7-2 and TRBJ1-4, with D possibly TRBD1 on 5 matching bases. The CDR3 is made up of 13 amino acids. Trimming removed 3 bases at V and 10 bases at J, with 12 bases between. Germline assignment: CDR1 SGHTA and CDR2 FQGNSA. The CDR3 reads CASSFAAGGKLFF. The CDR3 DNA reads TGTGCCAGCAGCTTTGCCGCCGGGGGAAAACTGTTTTTT.

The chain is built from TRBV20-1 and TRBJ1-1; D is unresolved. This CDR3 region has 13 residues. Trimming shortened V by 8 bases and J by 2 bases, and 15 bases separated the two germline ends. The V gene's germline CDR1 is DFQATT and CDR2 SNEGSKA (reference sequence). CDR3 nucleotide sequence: TGCAGTCCCCACGACCTTGAAAACACTGAAGCTTTCTTT. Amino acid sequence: CSPHDLENTEAFF.

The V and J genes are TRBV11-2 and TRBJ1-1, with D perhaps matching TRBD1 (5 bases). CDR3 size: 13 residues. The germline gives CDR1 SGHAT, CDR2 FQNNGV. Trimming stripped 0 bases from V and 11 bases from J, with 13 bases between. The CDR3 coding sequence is TGTGCCAGCAGCTTAGAATCCGGGACTATGGCTTTCTTT. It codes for CASSLESGTMAFF. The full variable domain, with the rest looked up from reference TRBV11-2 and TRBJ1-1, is EAGVAQSPRYKIIEKRQSVAFWCNPISGHATLYWYQQILGQGPKLLIQFQNNGVVDDSQLPKDRFSAERLKGVDSTLKIQPAKLEDSAVYLCASSLESGTMAFFGQGTRLTVV.

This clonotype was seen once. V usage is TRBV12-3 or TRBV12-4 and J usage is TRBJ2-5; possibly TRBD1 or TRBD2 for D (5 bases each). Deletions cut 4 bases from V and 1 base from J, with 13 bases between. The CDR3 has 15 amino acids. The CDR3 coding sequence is TGTGCCAGCAGTTCTGGGGGAGTAGGCCAAGAGACCCAGTACTTC. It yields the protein CASSSGGVGQETQYF.

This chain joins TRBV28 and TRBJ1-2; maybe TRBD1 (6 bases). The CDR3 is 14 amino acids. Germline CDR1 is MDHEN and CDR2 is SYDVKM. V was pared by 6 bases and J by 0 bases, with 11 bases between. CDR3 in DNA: TGTGCCAGCAGCCGGACAGCCTCTAACTATGGCTACACCTTC. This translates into CASSRTASNYGYTF.

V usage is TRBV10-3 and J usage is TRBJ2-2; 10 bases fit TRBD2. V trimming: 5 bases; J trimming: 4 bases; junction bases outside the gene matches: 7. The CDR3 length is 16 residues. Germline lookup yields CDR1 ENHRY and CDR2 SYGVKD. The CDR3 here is CAISNSGGPSTGELFF. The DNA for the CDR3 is TGTGCCATCAGTAATAGCGGGGGGCCTTCCACCGGGGAGCTGTTTTTT.

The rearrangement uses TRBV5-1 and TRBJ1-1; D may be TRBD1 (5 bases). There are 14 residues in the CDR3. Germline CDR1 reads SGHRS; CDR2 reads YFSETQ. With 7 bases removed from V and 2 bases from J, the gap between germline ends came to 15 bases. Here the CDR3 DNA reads TGCGCCAGCGAATGGGGGGTCGGTAACACTGAAGCTTTCTTT. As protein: CASEWGVGNTEAFF.

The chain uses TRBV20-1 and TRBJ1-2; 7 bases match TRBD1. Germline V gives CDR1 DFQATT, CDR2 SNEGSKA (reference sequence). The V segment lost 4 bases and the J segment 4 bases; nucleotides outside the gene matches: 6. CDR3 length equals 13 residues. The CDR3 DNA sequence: TGCAGTGCTACCGGGACAGAAACCTATGGCTACACCTTC. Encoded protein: CSATGTETYGYTF.

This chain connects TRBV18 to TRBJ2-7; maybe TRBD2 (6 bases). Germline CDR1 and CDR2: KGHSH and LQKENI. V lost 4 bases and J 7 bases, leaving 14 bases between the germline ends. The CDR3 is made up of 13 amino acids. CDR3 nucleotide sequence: TGTGCCAGCTCACTGACGGGGGATGGGGAGCAGTACTTC. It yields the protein CASSLTGDGEQYF.